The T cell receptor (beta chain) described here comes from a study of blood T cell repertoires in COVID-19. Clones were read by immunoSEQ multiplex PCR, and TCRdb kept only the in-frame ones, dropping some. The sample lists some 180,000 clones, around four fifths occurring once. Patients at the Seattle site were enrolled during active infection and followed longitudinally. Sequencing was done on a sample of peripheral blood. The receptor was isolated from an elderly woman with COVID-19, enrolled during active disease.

CDR3 sequence (DNA): TGTGCCAGCAGTCCAGGGACAGCGAACACTGAAGCTTTCTTT. Amino acid sequence: CASSPGTANTEAFF. The chain is built from TRBV28 and TRBJ1-1; 7 positions match TRBD1. This CDR3 is 14 amino acids long. V dropped 5 bases and J dropped 1; count of bases not matched to a gene: 4. CDR1 MDHEN and CDR2 SYDVKM come from the germline V gene.